Each of the 21 T cell receptor beta chains below was sequenced from the same sample in a study of T-cell memory formation after mild COVID-19. TCRdb independently ran MiXCR on the 5' RACE reads; one entry per CDR3 protein. The sample records about 360,000 distinct CDR3 sequences, roughly 13% being singletons. The sequenced sample consisted of PBMCs or a T cell subset sorted from them (not recorded which). The receptors derive from a man younger than 35 who had mild COVID-19 (a few samples of this study predate the infection). Cell type and time point are not known.

This clonotype was observed a handful of times. The genes are TRBV11-2 and TRBJ2-7; D possibly corresponds to TRBD2 (6 bases). V shed 3 bases and J shed 3 bases, with 18 bases lying between them. Germline V CDR1 and CDR2: SGHAT, FQNNGV. The CDR3 has 16 residues. This chain's CDR3 is CASSFQGLDYGYEQYF. Written as DNA, the CDR3 is TGTGCCAGCAGCTTCCAGGGACTGGACTACGGCTACGAGCAGTACTTC.

The table lists this clonotype with a few counts. The chain couples TRBV7-2 to TRBJ1-5, with a weak D call TRBD1 (5 bases). This CDR3 has 13 residues. V gave up 5 bases and J gave up 7 bases, with 12 bases separating them. The germline CDR1 and CDR2 sequences are SGHTA and FQGNSA. CDR3 sequence: CASSLGGPQPQHF. The CDR3 DNA follows: TGTGCCAGCAGCCTGGGGGGACCCCAGCCCCAGCATTTT.

This chain joins TRBV19 and TRBJ2-2, with unresolved D. CDR3 length: 14 residues. Germline V CDR1 and CDR2: LNHDA, SQIVND (reference sequence). V lost 7 bases, J lost 0 bases, and 9 bases lay in between. The CDR3, as DNA: TGTGCCAGTACAGGCACCACGAACACCGGGGAGCTGTTTTTT. Translated: CASTGTTNTGELFF.

The V and J genes are TRBV5-5 and TRBJ1-2; TRBD1 might be the D (6 bases). There are 15 residues in the CDR3. The V end lost 0 bases, the J end lost 2 bases, and 11 bases lay between the germline ends. Germline V gene data show CDR1 as SGHKS and CDR2 as YYEKEE (reference sequence). This CDR3 reads CASSLGDTENYGYTF. The CDR3 DNA follows: TGTGCCAGCAGCTTGGGGGACACCGAAAACTATGGCTACACCTTC.

This clonotype has at least ten counts. This sequence joins TRBV7-2 and TRBJ2-2; D is unresolved. V was cut by 10 bases and J by 7 bases, with 13 bases left in between. The germline gives CDR1 SGHTA, CDR2 FQGNSA. This CDR3 has 12 amino acids. The CDR3 loop is CAIALGFGELFF. CDR3 coding DNA: TGTGCCATCGCACTGGGGTTCGGGGAGCTGTTTTTT.

This clonotype was seen a few times. V usage is TRBV2 and J usage is TRBJ1-2; the D gene is possibly TRBD1 (5 bases). The CDR3 consists of 16 residues. Per the germline V gene, CDR1 is SNHLY and CDR2 is FYNNEI. Trimming stripped 2 bases from V and 0 bases from J, with 13 bases between. CDR3 DNA sequence: TGTGCCAGCAGTGAACAGGGAGTCTCTTCTAACTATGGCTACACCTTC. It specifies CASSEQGVSSNYGYTF.

In this sample, this clonotype turned up a few times. V usage is TRBV9 and J usage is TRBJ1-1; D is possibly TRBD1 (6 bases). This CDR3 region has 17 residues. V was cut by 0 bases and J by 0 bases, with 15 bases left in between. CDR1 is SGDLS and CDR2 is YYNGEE in the germline V gene. CDR3 DNA sequence: TGTGCCAGCAGCGTAGCCCCTTGGGGGGCCATGAACACTGAAGCTTTCTTT. It yields the protein CASSVAPWGAMNTEAFF.

This clonotype was observed a few times. The chain carries TRBV4-2 and TRBJ2-2, with D possibly matching TRBD1 (5 bases). The CDR3 length is 16 residues. V was cut by 1 base and J by 5 bases, with 14 bases left in between. CDR1 and CDR2 (germline): LGHNA, YNFKEQ. The CDR3 region is CASSQVARVKTGELFF. The CDR3 nucleotides read TGTGCCAGCAGCCAAGTGGCCAGGGTTAAAACCGGGGAGCTGTTTTTT.

This clonotype has only a few counts. One end of the junction does not line up with germline, which may come from a read error. The chain joins TRBV4-1 to TRBJ2-1, with D tentatively TRBD1 or TRBD2 (5 bases each). Germline lookup yields CDR1 MGHRA and CDR2 YSYEKL. The CDR3 sequence is 13 residues long. CDR3 residues: CASSQDGTLLRVF. The CDR3 DNA sequence: TGCGCCAGCAGCCAAGACGGGACCTTATTACGTGTCTTC.

This clonotype was observed many times. CDR3 region: CASSLTSGELDEQYF. In nucleotides, the CDR3 is TGTGCCAGCTCACTTACTTCAGGGGAATTGGACGAGCAGTACTTC. J is TRBJ2-7 and V is TRBV18; maybe TRBD1 (6 bases). Trimming removed 4 bases from V and 5 bases from J, with 18 bases in between. The CDR3 loop spans 15 amino acids. Germline V gives CDR1 KGHSH, CDR2 LQKENI.

This clonotype was recorded a few times. The chain combines TRBV11-3 with TRBJ2-5, with D hard to call. V was shortened by 2 bases and J by 1 base, with 8 bases between the two germline ends. CDR3 length: 14 residues. CDR1 SGHNT and CDR2 YENEEA come from the germline V gene. The CDR3 region is CASSLSEAQETQYF. Written as DNA, the CDR3 is TGTGCCAGCAGCTTATCAGAGGCCCAAGAGACCCAGTACTTC.

The rearrangement uses TRBV2 and TRBJ1-2; the D gene is possibly TRBD1 (5 bases). The CDR3 runs 13 residues. V lost 4 bases to trimming and J lost 2 bases, with 8 bases between them. Germline lookup yields CDR1 SNHLY and CDR2 FYNNEI. Written as DNA, the CDR3 is TGTGCCAGCAGTGCAACAGGCAACTATGGCTACACCTTC. This gives the protein CASSATGNYGYTF.

This clonotype was counted only a few times. The rearrangement links TRBV20-1 to TRBJ2-5; TRBD1 matches 8 bases. Germline CDR1 is DFQATT and CDR2 is SNEGSKA (reference sequence). The CDR3 consists of 13 residues. The junction had 9 bases not matched to a gene; V was cut back by 8 bases and J by 4 bases. CDR3 sequence (DNA): TGCAGTTCGCGGCCAGGGGGCGCAGAGACCCAGTACTTC. This sequence encodes CSSRPGGAETQYF.

This clonotype was found a few times. The chain carries TRBV6-2 or TRBV6-3 and TRBJ1-5; TRBD1 matches 9 bases. The CDR3 extends over 17 amino acids. V gave up 2 bases and J gave up 3 bases; unmatched junction bases: 8. CDR1 is MNHEY, CDR2 SVGEGT, per germline. Written as DNA, the CDR3 is TGTGCCAGCAGTTACAAGAAAGGACAGGGGCTCAATCAGCCCCAGCATTTT. Translating gives CASSYKKGQGLNQPQHF.

The sample holds a few counts of this clonotype. The chain uses TRBV4-2 and TRBJ1-4; possibly TRBD1 for D (5 bases). The germline gives CDR1 LGHNA, CDR2 YNFKEQ. The CDR3 length is 15 residues. The V gene lost 0 bases and the J gene lost 7 bases, with 12 bases spanning the gap. The CDR3 DNA reads TGTGCCAGCAGCCAAGAGGGGCTTGACGGTGAAAAACTGTTTTTT. Translation: CASSQEGLDGEKLFF.

This clonotype was seen repeatedly, ten times or more. The genes are TRBV7-2 and TRBJ2-1, with 13 bases aligning to TRBD2. Germline CDR1 reads SGHTA; CDR2 reads FQGNSA. V was pared by 5 bases and J by 4 bases, with 8 bases of the junction left unmatched. The CDR3 length is 17 residues. The CDR3 DNA reads TGTGCCAGCAGCCTGAATCCGACTAGCGGGGGGTACAATGAGCAGTTCTTC. This translates into CASSLNPTSGGYNEQFF.

V gene TRBV12-3 or TRBV12-4 combines with J gene TRBJ2-5; 7 positions match TRBD2. This CDR3 contains 17 residues. The ends lost 5 bases at V and 7 bases at J; junction bases unmatched: 19. In DNA form, the CDR3 reads TGTGCCAGCAGTCCCCCTGGGGGGAGCGGGGTCGCTGGGACCCAGTACTTC. Translating gives CASSPPGGSGVAGTQYF.

In this sample, this clonotype turned up many times. This rearrangement joins TRBV6-5 to TRBJ2-3; no definite D call. Germline-derived CDR1 and CDR2 are MNHEY and SVGAGI. The CDR3 runs 14 residues. Trimming took 4 bases from V and 9 from J, leaving 17 bases between them. The CDR3 nucleotides are TGTGCCAGCAGTTCCTCAGGTTCCGTCTGGACGCAGTATTTT. Amino acid sequence: CASSSSGSVWTQYF.

The rearrangement joins TRBV20-1 to TRBJ2-5, with 7 bases matching TRBD2. The CDR3 consists of 12 residues. The V and J ends lost 6 bases and 7 bases, in that order; junction bases with no gene match: 8. Germline loops: CDR1 DFQATT, CDR2 SNEGSKA (reference sequence). CDR3 loop: CSASGTLGTQYF. The CDR3, as DNA: TGCAGTGCGAGCGGGACCCTGGGGACCCAGTACTTC.

The chain recombines TRBV6-2 or TRBV6-3 with TRBJ2-3; the D gene is possibly TRBD1 (6 bases). Germline CDR1 MNHEY, CDR2 SVGEGT. This CDR3 comprises 15 residues. The V end lost 6 bases, the J end lost 2 bases, and 15 bases lay between the germline ends. The CDR3 bases are TGTGCCAGCAGCCAACCTCAGGGGCCCACAGATACGCAGTATTTT. This sequence encodes CASSQPQGPTDTQYF.

This clonotype has a handful of counts. CDR3 in amino acids: CASSQAARGYTF. The CDR3, as DNA: TGTGCCAGCAGCCAAGCGGCACGGGGCTACACCTTC. V gene TRBV14 combines with J gene TRBJ1-2; no clear D. The CDR3 extends over 12 amino acids. The V gene lost 1 base and the J gene lost 8 bases, with 8 bases spanning the gap. Germline V lookup: CDR1 SGHDN, CDR2 FVKESK.